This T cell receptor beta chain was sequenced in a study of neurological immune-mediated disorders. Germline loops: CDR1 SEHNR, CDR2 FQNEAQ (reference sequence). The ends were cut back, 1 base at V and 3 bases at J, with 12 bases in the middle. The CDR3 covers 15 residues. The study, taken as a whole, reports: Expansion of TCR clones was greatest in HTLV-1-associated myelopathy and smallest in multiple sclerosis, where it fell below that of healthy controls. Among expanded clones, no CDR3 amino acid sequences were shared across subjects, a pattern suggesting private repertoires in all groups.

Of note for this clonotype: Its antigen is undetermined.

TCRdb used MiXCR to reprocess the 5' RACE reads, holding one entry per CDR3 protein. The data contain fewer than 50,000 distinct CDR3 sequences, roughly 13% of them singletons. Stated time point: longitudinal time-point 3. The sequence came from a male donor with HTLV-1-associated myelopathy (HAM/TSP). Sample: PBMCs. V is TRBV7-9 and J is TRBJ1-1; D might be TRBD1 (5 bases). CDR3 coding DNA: TGTGCCAGCAGCTTAGGGGTCGGCAGGGACACTGAAGCTTTCTTT. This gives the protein CASSLGVGRDTEAFF.